This T cell receptor beta chain was found in a study of blood T cell repertoires in COVID-19. Study-level information: Samples came from the United States, Italy and Spain, spanning acute and convalescent COVID-19. The analysed material was cDNA or gDNA that came from T cells, B-cell-depleted T cells, or PBMCs.

As originally analysed: By means of reference gene primer amplification, nucleated cell counts were estimated. Clones were sequenced by immunoSEQ multiplex PCR, and TCRdb holds only the in-frame ones, with some missing. V, J and clone size are taken as reported in that table, and D and trimming were inferred from the DNA itself. The sample shows around 170,000 clones, less than 90% of them seen only once. J was trimmed by 8 bases and V by 3 bases; bases with no gene match: 9. CDR1 and CDR2 (germline): SNHLY, FYNNEI. The CDR3 has 15 amino acids. V usage is TRBV2 and J usage is TRBJ1-4; 7 bases match TRBD1. Input material: peripheral blood. The origin of this receptor is a man aged 55 to 69 with acute or convalescent COVID-19. CDR3 nucleotide sequence: TGTGCCAGCAGTGATGGTCGGACAGGAACCGAAAAACTGTTTTTT. Its protein product is CASSDGRTGTEKLFF.